These 2 T cell receptor beta chains were sequenced from one sample in a study of metastatic and nonmetastatic thyroid tumors. Thyroid surgery was preceded by no treatment in any patient. With MiXCR, TCRdb reprocessed the PCR reads. The sample has over 15,000 clones; approximately 12% are singletons. Specimen: tumor tissue. The receptors originated from a female donor with papillary thyroid cancer or a benign thyroid nodule (not recorded which). Some clones in this sample may be carry-over from other donors' samples.

This clone was recorded at least ten times. CDR3 sequence (DNA): TGTGCCAGCCCCCTTTCCGAGCGGGGGGGCCCCTACGAGCAGTACTTC. Its protein is CASPLSERGGPYEQYF. This rearrangement joins TRBV25-1 to TRBJ2-7; 10 bases align to TRBD2. The junction had 12 bases not matched to a gene; V was cut back by 8 bases and J by 2 bases. CDR3 length: 16 residues. Germline V CDR1 and CDR2: MGHDK, SYGVNS.

Worth noting for this clone: A much larger clone lies one base from this, so it may be a read error. V and J are TRBV10-3 and TRBJ2-1; the match to TRBD1 covers 10 bases. Germline trimming cut 10 bases from V and 6 bases from J; bases unmatched to any gene: 12. This CDR3 region has 15 residues. Germline-derived CDR1 and CDR2 are ENHRY and SYGVKD. In DNA form, the CDR3 reads TGTGCCACCAGGGCCCGGGACAGGGGTTCCAATGAGCAGTTCTTC. This translates into CATRARDRGSNEQFF.